The present T cell receptor (beta chain) was sequenced within a study of shared clonotypes between healthy human individuals. Study-wide background: Aged 18 to 49, the donors were two women and three men. Study-wide results and caveats: Among four donors, approximately 5% of naive CD4 clonotypes were found in common. The donor pool, a small one, limited the genetic and exposure-history diversity represented. All-four-donor shared clonotypes had higher generation probabilities than non-shared clonotypes did.

The data were produced by immunoSEQ multiplex PCR, yet TCRdb's version contains in-frame clones alone and is incomplete. The sample records about 680,000 clones, around 73% being singletons. This clone was counted between two and nine times. Its antigen is still unknown. The identical CDR3 is also encoded by other nucleotide sequences in the sample. CDR3 length: 15 amino acids. Germline values: CDR1 MNHEY, CDR2 SVGAGI. V was clipped by 5 bases and J by 2 bases; unmatched bases: 6. This chain connects TRBV6-5 to TRBJ2-1, with 7 bases lining up with TRBD1. The receptor's source is a woman younger than 45 in good health. Sequencing input: memory CD4+ T cells sorted from blood. Subset noted: CD45RA-negative fraction. The CDR3 DNA reads TGTGCCAGCAGTCCCAGACAGGGCACCTACAATGAGCAGTTCTTC. Its translation is CASSPRQGTYNEQFF.